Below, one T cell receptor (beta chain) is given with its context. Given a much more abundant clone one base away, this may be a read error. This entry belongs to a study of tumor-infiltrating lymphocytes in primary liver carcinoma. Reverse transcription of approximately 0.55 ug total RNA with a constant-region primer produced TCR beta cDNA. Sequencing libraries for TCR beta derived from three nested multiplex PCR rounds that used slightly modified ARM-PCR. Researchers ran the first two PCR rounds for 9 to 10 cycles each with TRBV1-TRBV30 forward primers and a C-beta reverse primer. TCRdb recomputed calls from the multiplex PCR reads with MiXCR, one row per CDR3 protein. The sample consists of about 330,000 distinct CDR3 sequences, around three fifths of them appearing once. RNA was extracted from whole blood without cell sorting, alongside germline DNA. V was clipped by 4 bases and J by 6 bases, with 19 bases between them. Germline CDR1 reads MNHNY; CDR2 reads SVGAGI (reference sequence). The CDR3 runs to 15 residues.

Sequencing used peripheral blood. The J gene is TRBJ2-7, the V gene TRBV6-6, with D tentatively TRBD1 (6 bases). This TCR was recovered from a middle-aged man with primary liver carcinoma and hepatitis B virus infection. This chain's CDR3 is CASSSYPGRGCEQYF. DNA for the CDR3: TGTGCCAGCAGTTCATATCCAGGCAGGGGATGCGAGCAGTACTTC.